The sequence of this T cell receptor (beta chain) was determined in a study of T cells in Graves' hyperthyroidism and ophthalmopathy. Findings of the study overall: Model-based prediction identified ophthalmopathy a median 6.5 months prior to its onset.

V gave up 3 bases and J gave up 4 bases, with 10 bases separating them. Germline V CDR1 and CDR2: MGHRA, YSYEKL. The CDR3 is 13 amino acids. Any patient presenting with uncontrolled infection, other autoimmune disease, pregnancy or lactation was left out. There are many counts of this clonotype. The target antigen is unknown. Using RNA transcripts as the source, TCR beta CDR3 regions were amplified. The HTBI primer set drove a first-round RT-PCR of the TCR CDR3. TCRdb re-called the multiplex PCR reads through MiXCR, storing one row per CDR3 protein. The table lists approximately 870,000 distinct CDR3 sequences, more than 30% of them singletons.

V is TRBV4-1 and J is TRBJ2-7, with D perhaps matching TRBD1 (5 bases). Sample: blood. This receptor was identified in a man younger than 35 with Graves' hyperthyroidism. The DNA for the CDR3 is TGCGCCAGCAGCCAGGACACAGATTACGAGCAGTACTTC. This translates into CASSQDTDYEQYF.